This entry features one T cell receptor beta chain sequence. Its antigen is currently unknown. This sample is drawn from a study of cytomegalovirus exposure and HLA in healthy donors. Study outcomes and limitations: HLA allele associations emerged for fewer than 20,000 TCR beta sequences in a later analysis, at 0.05 false discovery rate.

Primers: 60 Vbeta forward and 13 Jbeta reverse. Only in-frame clones appear in the TCRdb table, and some are missing; sequencing was by immunoSEQ multiplex PCR. Of just over 150,000 clones listed, approximately 86% are singletons. Sample: PBMCs. The receptor was derived from a woman in her late teens or twenties in good health and CMV-seronegative.

CDR3 amino acids: CASLRGAEQFF. CDR3 nucleotides: TGTGCCAGCCTACGGGGGGCAGAGCAGTTCTTC. This chain connects TRBV28 to TRBJ2-1, with D perhaps TRBD2 (7 bases). V shed 8 bases and J shed 10 bases, with 12 bases lying between them. CDR3 length equals 11 residues. Germline loops: CDR1 MDHEN, CDR2 SYDVKM.